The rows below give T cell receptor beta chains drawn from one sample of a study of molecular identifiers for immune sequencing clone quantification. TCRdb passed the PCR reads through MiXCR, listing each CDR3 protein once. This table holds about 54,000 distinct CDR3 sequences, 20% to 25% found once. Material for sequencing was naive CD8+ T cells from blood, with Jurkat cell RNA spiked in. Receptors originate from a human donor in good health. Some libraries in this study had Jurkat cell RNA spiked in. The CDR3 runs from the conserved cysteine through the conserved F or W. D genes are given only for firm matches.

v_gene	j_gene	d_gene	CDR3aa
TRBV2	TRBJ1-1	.	CTSSEAQARTEAFF
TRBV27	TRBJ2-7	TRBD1	CASSLFTGGAYEQYF
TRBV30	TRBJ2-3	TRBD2	CAWSSGGASTDTQYF
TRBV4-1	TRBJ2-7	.	CASSQKPRPESTYEQYF
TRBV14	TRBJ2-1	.	CASSQDLQLRSYNEQFF
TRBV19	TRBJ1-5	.	CASNHGAQPQHF
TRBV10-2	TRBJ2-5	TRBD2	CASSETTSGVWQESQYF
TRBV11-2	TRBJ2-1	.	CASSFSYNEQFF
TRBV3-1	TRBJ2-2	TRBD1	CASSSRTGANTGELFF
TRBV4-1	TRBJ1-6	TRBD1	CASSYDRGNSPLHF
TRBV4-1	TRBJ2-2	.	CASSQGTGGVTRELFF
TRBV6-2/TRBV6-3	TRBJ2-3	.	CASRILRGDTQYF
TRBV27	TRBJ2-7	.	CASSVSGDYEQYF
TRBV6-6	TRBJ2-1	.	CASSLFTGVQFF